These 19 T cell receptor beta chains were sequenced from one sample in a study of cytomegalovirus exposure and HLA in healthy donors. Primers for the PCR totalled 60 Vbeta and 13 Jbeta. Some clones are missing from TCRdb's copy, which holds only in-frame ones; the method was immunoSEQ multiplex PCR. Among 140,000 to 150,000 clones listed, around 10% were seen once. Sample: PBMCs. Receptor source: a male donor in good health and CMV-seronegative.

The chain carries TRBV19 and TRBJ1-6, with no clear D. The CDR3 loop spans 15 amino acids. Germline-derived CDR1 and CDR2 are LNHDA and SQIVND (reference sequence). Trimming took off 5 bases at V and 9 bases at J, with 17 bases between the two ends. The CDR3 DNA reads as TGTGCCAGTAGTGAAGGTGGGCCTCTAAGTTCACCCCTCCACTTT. Its translation is CASSEGGPLSSPLHF.

This chain uses TRBV7-9 with TRBJ1-1; maybe TRBD1 (5 bases). The V gene lost 7 bases and the J gene lost 0 bases, with 18 bases spanning the gap. CDR1 is SEHNR and CDR2 is FQNEAQ in the germline V gene (reference sequence). CDR3 length: 16 amino acids. In nucleotides, the CDR3 is TGTGCCAGCACCCTAGACCGGGGGGACGTGAACACTGAAGCTTTCTTT. This translates into CASTLDRGDVNTEAFF.

This clone turned up a few times. This same CDR3 is encoded by further DNA sequences in the sample. The CDR3 is CASSRTVSLEEQYF. CDR3 DNA: TGTGCCAGCAGCAGGACAGTCAGTTTGGAGGAGCAGTACTTC. The chain links TRBV7-6 to TRBJ2-7; D is possibly TRBD1 (6 bases). V was pared by 5 bases and J by 7 bases, with 18 bases between. CDR3 length: 14 amino acids. CDR1 is SGHVS and CDR2 is FNYEAQ in the germline V gene.

This clone was observed a handful of times. Written as DNA, the CDR3 is TGTGCCAGCAGCTTGCTAGCGGGAGGGTCCTACAATGAGCAGTTCTTC. This translates into CASSLLAGGSYNEQFF. The gene calls are TRBV5-6 and TRBJ2-1; 12 bases are shared with TRBD2. V lost 1 base to trimming and J lost 1 base; unmatched junction nucleotides: 0. In germline, CDR1 is SGHDT, CDR2 YYEEEE. The CDR3 runs 16 residues. Full variable domain (outside the CDR3, taken from reference TRBV5-6 and TRBJ2-1): DAGVTQSPTHLIKTRGQQVTLRCSPKSGHDTVSWYQQALGQGPQFIFQYYEEEERQRGNFPDRFSGHQFPNYSSELNVNALLLGDSALYLCASSLLAGGSYNEQFFGPGTRLTVL.

This clone was observed a handful of times. The chain carries TRBV10-3 and TRBJ2-1, with a weak D call TRBD1 (5 bases). This CDR3 comprises 14 residues. CDR1 is ENHRY and CDR2 is SYGVKD in the germline V gene. Trimming pared 11 bases from V and 5 bases from J, leaving 19 bases between. CDR3 loop: CASGWGPPNNEQFF. CDR3 DNA sequence: TGTGCCTCCGGCTGGGGCCCTCCCAACAATGAGCAGTTCTTC.

About this clone itself: Other DNA sequences within the sample encode an identical CDR3. The chain links TRBV7-9 to TRBJ1-1; tentatively, D is TRBD1 (5 bases). CDR3 length equals 14 residues. Germline V gene lookup returns CDR1 SEHNR and CDR2 FQNEAQ (reference sequence). V was trimmed by 5 bases and J by 3 bases, leaving 13 bases between them. The CDR3 sequence is CASSQQGGYTEAFF. The DNA for the CDR3 is TGTGCCAGCAGCCAGCAGGGAGGATACACTGAAGCTTTCTTT.

The rearrangement links TRBV19 to TRBJ2-7; the D gene is possibly TRBD1 (6 bases). The CDR3 consists of 16 residues. The ends were cut back, 6 bases at V and 0 bases at J, with 18 bases in the middle. Per the germline V gene, CDR1 is LNHDA and CDR2 is SQIVND (reference sequence). CDR3 loop: CASSPPSGGDSYEQYF. CDR3 nucleotides: TGTGCCAGTAGCCCCCCCAGTGGGGGCGACTCCTACGAGCAGTACTTC. The full variable domain, its missing parts supplied by reference TRBV19 and TRBJ2-7, is DGGITQSPKYLFRKEGQNVTLSCEQNLNHDAMYWYRQDPGQGLRLIYYSQIVNDFQKGDIAEGYSVSREKKESFPLTVTSAQKNPTAFYLCASSPPSGGDSYEQYFGPGTRLTVT.

This chain joins TRBV30 and TRBJ1-2, with TRBD1 as a possible D gene (6 bases). The CDR3 has 15 amino acids. The V and J ends lost 6 bases and 6 bases respectively, with 23 bases between them. Germline V lookup: CDR1 GTSNPN, CDR2 SVGIG (reference sequence). The CDR3 coding sequence is TGTGCCTGTACAGCTGACAGGATATTTATCGATGGCTACACCTTC. It translates to CACTADRIFIDGYTF.

The chain employs TRBV19 and TRBJ2-7, with TRBD2 as a possible D gene (7 bases). The germline gives CDR1 LNHDA, CDR2 SQIVND (reference sequence). Between the trimmed V and J ends, which lost 7 bases and 5 bases, there was a span of 24 bases. The CDR3 loop spans 16 amino acids. The CDR3 loop reads CASTAPGGGSRNEQYF. CDR3 nucleotide sequence: TGTGCCAGTACCGCCCCCGGGGGCGGGAGCCGCAACGAGCAGTACTTC.

This clone was found a few times. The chain joins TRBV4-1 to TRBJ1-6; TRBD1 aligns across 9 bases. CDR1 is MGHRA, CDR2 YSYEKL, per germline. Trimming cost V 4 bases and J 4 bases; bases outside gene matches: 5. This CDR3 comprises 16 residues. The CDR3 nucleotides read TGCGCCAGCAGCCCGACCGGGACAGGGTATAATTCACCCCTCCACTTT. Amino acid sequence: CASSPTGTGYNSPLHF.

This clone has only a few counts. J is TRBJ1-3 and V is TRBV28; D perhaps matches TRBD1 (5 bases). The CDR3 totals 17 residues. Trimming pared 5 bases from V and 0 bases from J, leaving 17 bases between. The germline CDR1 and CDR2 sequences are MDHEN and SYDVKM. The CDR3: CASSLAMGGVSGNTIYF. In nucleotides, the CDR3 is TGTGCCAGCAGTCTCGCCATGGGGGGAGTCTCTGGAAACACCATATATTTT.

V gene TRBV11-2 combines with J gene TRBJ2-1; possibly TRBD2 for D (6 bases). The CDR3 has 13 amino acids. V was trimmed by 5 bases and J by 4 bases, leaving 9 bases between them. Germline lookup yields CDR1 SGHAT and CDR2 FQNNGV. CDR3 nucleotides: TGTGCCAGCAGCGCGGGACGGTACAATGAGCAGTTCTTC. Translating gives CASSAGRYNEQFF.

This clone was found a few times. The CDR3 nucleotides read TGTGCCAGTAGTATTGGGGGGGCCTCGAATCAGCCCCAGCATTTT. Translated, it gives CASSIGGASNQPQHF. The genes are TRBV19 and TRBJ1-5, with a tentative D call TRBD1 (6 bases). The CDR3 totals 15 residues. V lost 3 bases and J lost 4, with 13 bases in between. Per the germline V gene, CDR1 is LNHDA and CDR2 is SQIVND (reference sequence).

This clone was observed a handful of times. This sequence joins TRBV9 and TRBJ2-1; 8 bases line up with TRBD2. Per the germline V gene, CDR1 is SGDLS and CDR2 is YYNGEE. The V segment lost 4 bases and the J segment 0 bases; nucleotides outside the gene matches: 9. There are 17 residues in the CDR3. CDR3 sequence reads: CASSPWGREASYNEQFF. CDR3 sequence (DNA): TGTGCCAGCAGCCCCTGGGGGCGGGAGGCCTCCTACAATGAGCAGTTCTTC.

The chain is built from TRBV4-3 and TRBJ1-1, with D perhaps TRBD1 (6 bases). Germline CDR1 LGHNA, CDR2 YSLEER. CDR3 length: 15 amino acids. Trimming removed 5 bases from V and 5 bases from J, with 18 bases in between. CDR3 sequence: CASSERPGARTEAFF. The CDR3 DNA follows: TGCGCCAGCAGCGAAAGGCCAGGGGCCCGGACTGAAGCTTTCTTT.

This clone was seen more than once but under ten times. The V call is TRBV7-2, the J call TRBJ2-7; the D gene is possibly TRBD2 (5 bases). CDR3 size: 13 residues. Between the trimmed V and J ends, which lost 4 bases and 5 bases, there was a span of 12 bases. The germline gives CDR1 SGHTA, CDR2 FQGNSA. CDR3 protein: CASSSSYGNEQYF. The CDR3 DNA reads as TGTGCCAGCAGCTCGAGCTACGGGAACGAGCAGTACTTC.

The chain's CDR3 is CASSTDRSTEQYF. CDR3 nucleotide sequence: TGTGCCAGCAGTACTGACAGGTCCACCGAGCAGTACTTC. The chain uses TRBV5-4 and TRBJ2-7; weak D call: TRBD1 (6 bases). CDR1 SGHNT and CDR2 YYREEE come from the germline V gene (reference sequence). The V and J ends lost 5 bases and 6 bases respectively, with 15 bases between them. This CDR3 comprises 13 residues.

This clone has a handful of counts. The chain employs TRBV25-1 and TRBJ2-1; TRBD1 agrees at 8 bases. V lost 4 bases to trimming and J lost 2 bases; unmatched junction nucleotides: 7. The V gene's germline CDR1 is MGHDK and CDR2 SYGVNS. The CDR3 is 16 amino acids. The CDR3 loop reads CASSGSSGGAYNEQFF. CDR3 nucleotides: TGTGCCAGCAGTGGGTCCTCAGGGGGCGCCTACAATGAGCAGTTCTTC.

This clone was picked up a small number of times. The rearrangement uses TRBV28 and TRBJ1-1; maybe TRBD1 (6 bases). The length of the CDR3 is 15 residues. The V gene's germline CDR1 is MDHEN and CDR2 SYDVKM. Trimming shortened V by 3 bases and J by 4 bases, and 15 bases separated the two germline ends. The CDR3 sequence is CASSFSGAGATEAFF. Written as DNA, the CDR3 is TGTGCCAGCAGTTTTTCCGGGGCAGGGGCCACTGAAGCTTTCTTT.